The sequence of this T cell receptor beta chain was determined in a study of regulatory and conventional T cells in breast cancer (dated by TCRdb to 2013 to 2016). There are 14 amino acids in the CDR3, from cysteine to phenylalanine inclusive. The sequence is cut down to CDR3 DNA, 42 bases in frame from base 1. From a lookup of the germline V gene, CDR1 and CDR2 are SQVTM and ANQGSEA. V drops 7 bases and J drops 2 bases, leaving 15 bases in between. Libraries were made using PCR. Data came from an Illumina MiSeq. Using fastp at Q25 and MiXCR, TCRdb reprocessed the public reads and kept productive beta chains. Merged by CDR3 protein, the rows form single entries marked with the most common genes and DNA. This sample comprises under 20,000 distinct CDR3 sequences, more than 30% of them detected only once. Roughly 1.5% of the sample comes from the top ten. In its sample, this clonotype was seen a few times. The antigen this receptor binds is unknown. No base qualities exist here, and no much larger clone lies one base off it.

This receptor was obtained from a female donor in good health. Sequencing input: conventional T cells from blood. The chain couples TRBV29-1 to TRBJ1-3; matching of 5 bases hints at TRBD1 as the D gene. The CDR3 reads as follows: CSACRGDAGNTIYF. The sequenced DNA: TGCAGCGCTTGTCGGGGGGATGCTGGAAACACCATATATTTT.